The sequence of this T cell receptor (beta chain) was determined in a study of beta chain features in type 1 diabetes. On the study more broadly: No patient-donor differences in age, gender, total cells or subset yield.

This clone was counted between two and nine times. Every bit of the isolated RNA underwent reverse transcription, so sequencing read expressed TCRB transcripts. TCRdb's table, derived via immunoSEQ multiplex PCR, lists solely in-frame clones and lacks some. The sample comprises about 360,000 clones, 10% to 15% of which are singletons, and around 0.02% rests with the top ten. Germline values: CDR1 SGHTA, CDR2 FQGNSA. V was clipped by 5 bases and J by 4 bases, with 6 bases between them. CDR3 size: 11 residues. The TCR sequence derives from a young man in good health. The chain joins TRBV7-2 to TRBJ2-7; no clear D gene. Specimen: naive CD4+ T cells from blood. As DNA, the CDR3 is TGTGCCAGCAGCCTGCAGTACGAGCAGTACTTC. Its protein product is CASSLQYEQYF. The full variable domain, its missing parts supplied by reference TRBV7-2 and TRBJ2-7, is GAGVSQSPSNKVTEKGKDVELRCDPISGHTALYWYRQSLGQGLEFLIYFQGNSAPDKSGLPSDRFSAERTGGSVSTLTIQRTQQEDSAVYLCASSLQYEQYFGPGTRLTVT.